This T cell receptor beta chain was sequenced during a study of blood T cell repertoires in COVID-19. About the research overall: Spain, Italy and the United States supplied samples that represented acute and convalescent COVID-19.

The study recruited people aged 18 to 89 years across roughly 23 US areas. Cohort allocation depended upon clinical history that participants reported. CDR1 MDHEN and CDR2 SYDVKM come from the germline V gene. The CDR3 loop spans 11 amino acids. Trimming took 4 bases from V and 6 from J, leaving 6 bases between them. Produced via immunoSEQ multiplex PCR; TCRdb's table is partial and in-frame only. The sample comprises approximately 190,000 clones, 70% to 90% of which are singletons, and around 25% rests with the top ten. This TCR derives from a woman in her forties in a cohort exposed to, infected with or recovered from COVID-19 (not recorded which). The rearrangement links TRBV28 to TRBJ1-2; D is unclear. The sequenced sample consisted of PBMCs or T cells enriched from blood (not recorded which). DNA for the CDR3: TGTGCCAGCAGTTCGGCGGATGGCTACACCTTC. Its protein product is CASSSADGYTF.